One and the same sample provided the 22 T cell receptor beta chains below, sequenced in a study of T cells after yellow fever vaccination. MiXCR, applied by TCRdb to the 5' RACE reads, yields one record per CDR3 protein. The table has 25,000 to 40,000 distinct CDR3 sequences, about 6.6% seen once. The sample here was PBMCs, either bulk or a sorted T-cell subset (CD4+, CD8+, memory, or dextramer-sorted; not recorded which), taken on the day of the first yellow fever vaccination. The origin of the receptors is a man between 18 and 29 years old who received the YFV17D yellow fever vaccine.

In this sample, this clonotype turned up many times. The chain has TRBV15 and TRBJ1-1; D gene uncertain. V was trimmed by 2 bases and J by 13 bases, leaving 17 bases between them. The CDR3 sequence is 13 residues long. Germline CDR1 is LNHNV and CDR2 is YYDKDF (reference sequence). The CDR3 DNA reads TGTGCCACCAGCAGACGAGGAACGCCTGACGTTTTCTTT. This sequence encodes CATSRRGTPDVFF.

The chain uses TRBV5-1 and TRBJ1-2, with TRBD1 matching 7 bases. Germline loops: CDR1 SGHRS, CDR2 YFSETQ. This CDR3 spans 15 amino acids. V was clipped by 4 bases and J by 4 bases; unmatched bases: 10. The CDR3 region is CASSVTGLKSYGYTF. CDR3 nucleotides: TGCGCCAGCAGCGTGACAGGGTTGAAGAGCTATGGCTACACCTTC.

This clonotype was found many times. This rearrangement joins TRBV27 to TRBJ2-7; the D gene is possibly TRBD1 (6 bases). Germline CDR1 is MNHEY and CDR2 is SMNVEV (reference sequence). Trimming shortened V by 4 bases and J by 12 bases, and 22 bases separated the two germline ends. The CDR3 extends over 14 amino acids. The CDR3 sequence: CASSSRQVNQVLYF. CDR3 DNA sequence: TGTGCCAGCAGTTCGAGACAGGTTAATCAGGTTTTGTACTTC.

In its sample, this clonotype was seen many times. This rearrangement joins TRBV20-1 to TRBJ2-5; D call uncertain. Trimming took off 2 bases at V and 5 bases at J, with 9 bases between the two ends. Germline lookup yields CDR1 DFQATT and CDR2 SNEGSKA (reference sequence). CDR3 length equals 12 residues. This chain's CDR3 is CSARLVSETQYF. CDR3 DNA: TGCAGTGCTAGACTAGTTTCGGAGACCCAGTACTTC.

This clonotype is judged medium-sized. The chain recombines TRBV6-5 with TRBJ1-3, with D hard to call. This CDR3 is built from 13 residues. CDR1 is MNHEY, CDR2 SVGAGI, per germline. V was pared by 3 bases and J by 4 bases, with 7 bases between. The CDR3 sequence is CASSYNPGNTIYF. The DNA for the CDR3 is TGTGCCAGCAGTTATAACCCAGGAAACACCATATATTTT.

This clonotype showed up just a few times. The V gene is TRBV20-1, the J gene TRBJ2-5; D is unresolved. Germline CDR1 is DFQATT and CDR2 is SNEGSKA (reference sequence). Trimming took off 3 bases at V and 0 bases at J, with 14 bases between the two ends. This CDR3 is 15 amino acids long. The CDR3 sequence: CSASMYRRYQETQYF. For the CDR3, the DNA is TGCAGTGCTAGTATGTACCGTAGGTACCAAGAGACCCAGTACTTC.

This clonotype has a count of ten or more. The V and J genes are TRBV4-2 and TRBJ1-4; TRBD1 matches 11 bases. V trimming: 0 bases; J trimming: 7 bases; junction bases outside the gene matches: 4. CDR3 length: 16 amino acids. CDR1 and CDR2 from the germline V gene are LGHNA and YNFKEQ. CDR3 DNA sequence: TGTGCCAGCAGCCAAGACCCCGGACAGGGGGCTGAAAAACTGTTTTTT. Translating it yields CASSQDPGQGAEKLFF.

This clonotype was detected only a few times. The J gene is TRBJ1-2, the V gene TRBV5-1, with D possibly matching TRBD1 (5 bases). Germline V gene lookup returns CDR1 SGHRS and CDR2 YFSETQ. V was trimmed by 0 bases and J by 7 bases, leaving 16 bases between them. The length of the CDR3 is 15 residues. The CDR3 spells CASSLDVSGALGYTF. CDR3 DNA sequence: TGCGCCAGCAGCTTGGATGTCTCCGGGGCCCTTGGCTACACCTTC.

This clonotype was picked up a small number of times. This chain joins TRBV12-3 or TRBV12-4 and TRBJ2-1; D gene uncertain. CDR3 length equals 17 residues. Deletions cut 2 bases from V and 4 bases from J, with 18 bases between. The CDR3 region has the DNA TGTGCCAGCAGTTTAACGGCAGTAGGTAGTCCTTACAATGAGCAGTTCTTC. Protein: CASSLTAVGSPYNEQFF.

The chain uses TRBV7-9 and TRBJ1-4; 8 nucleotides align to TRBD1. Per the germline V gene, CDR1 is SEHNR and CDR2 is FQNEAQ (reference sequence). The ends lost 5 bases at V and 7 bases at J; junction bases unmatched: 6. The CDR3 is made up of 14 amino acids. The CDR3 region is CASSEGQGSEKLFF. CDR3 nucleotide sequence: TGTGCCAGCAGCGAAGGACAGGGTTCTGAAAAACTGTTTTTT.

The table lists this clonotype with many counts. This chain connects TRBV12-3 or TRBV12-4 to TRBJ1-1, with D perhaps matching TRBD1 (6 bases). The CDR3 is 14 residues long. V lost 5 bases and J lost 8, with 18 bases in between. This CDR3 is CASSPEGGGREAFF. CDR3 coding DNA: TGTGCCAGCAGTCCCGAGGGGGGGGGAAGAGAAGCTTTCTTT.

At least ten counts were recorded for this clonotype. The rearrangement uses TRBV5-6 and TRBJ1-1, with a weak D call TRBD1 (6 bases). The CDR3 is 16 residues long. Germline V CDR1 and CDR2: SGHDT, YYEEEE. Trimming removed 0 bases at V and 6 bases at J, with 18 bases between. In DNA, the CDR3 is TGTGCCAGCAGCTTGGCCAACCGGGGGGGCGCTTCTGAAGCTTTCTTT. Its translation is CASSLANRGGASEAFF.

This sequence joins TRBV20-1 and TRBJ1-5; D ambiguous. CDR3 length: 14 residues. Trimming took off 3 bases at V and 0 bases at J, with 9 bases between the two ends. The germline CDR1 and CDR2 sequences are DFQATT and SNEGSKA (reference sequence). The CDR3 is CSASGGPSNQPQHF. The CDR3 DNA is TGCAGTGCTAGTGGCGGGCCTAGCAATCAGCCCCAGCATTTT.

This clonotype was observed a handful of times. CDR3 coding DNA: TGCAGTACGCCAGGGGGAGCGTACACTGAAGCTTTCTTT. This gives the protein CSTPGGAYTEAFF. The genes are TRBV20-1 and TRBJ1-1, with TRBD1 matching over 7 bases. The CDR3 is 13 amino acids. From germline, CDR1 is DFQATT and CDR2 SNEGSKA (reference sequence). V lost 8 bases, J lost 3 bases, and 9 bases stayed unmatched.

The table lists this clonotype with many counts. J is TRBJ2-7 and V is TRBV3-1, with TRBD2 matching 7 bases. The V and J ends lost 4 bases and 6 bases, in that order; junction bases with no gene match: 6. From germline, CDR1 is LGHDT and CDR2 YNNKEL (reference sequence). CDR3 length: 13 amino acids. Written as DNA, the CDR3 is TGTGCCAGCAGCCCGAACGGGGGGTCCGAGCAGTACGTC. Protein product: CASSPNGGSEQYV.

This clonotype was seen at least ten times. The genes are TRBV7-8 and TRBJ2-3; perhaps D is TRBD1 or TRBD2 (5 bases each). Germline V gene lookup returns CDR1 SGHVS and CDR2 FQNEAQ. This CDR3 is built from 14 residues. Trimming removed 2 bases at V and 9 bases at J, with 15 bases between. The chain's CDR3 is CASSLSGGLGTQYF. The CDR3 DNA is TGTGCCAGCAGCTTAAGTGGGGGTCTAGGCACGCAGTATTTT.

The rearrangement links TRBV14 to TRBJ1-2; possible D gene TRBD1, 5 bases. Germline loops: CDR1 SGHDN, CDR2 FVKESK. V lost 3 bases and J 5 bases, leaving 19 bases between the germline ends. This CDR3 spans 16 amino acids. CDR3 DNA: TGTGCCAGCAGCCATACTCTCGGGGGATCCAGTTATGGCTACACCTTC. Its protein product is CASSHTLGGSSYGYTF.

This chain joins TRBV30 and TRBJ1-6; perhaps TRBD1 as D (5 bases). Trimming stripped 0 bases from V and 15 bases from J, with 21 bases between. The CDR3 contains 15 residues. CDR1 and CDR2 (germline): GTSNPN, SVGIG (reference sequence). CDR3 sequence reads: CAWSVDRSKIPILHF. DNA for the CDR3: TGTGCCTGGAGTGTAGACAGATCTAAGATTCCTATCCTCCACTTT.

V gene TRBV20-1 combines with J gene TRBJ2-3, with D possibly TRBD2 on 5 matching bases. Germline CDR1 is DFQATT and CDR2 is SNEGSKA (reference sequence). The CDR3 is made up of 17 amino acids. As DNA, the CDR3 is TGCTGCGCTAGTTGGCTAGCAGTAAGGTCTAGCACAGATACGCAGTATTTT. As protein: CCASWLAVRSSTDTQYF.

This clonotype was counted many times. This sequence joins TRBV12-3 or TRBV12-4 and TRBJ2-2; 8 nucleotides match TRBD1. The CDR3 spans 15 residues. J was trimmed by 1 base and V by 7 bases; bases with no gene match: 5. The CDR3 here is CASKPGQGNTGELFF. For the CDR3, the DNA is TGTGCCAGCAAGCCAGGACAGGGGAACACCGGGGAGCTGTTTTTT.

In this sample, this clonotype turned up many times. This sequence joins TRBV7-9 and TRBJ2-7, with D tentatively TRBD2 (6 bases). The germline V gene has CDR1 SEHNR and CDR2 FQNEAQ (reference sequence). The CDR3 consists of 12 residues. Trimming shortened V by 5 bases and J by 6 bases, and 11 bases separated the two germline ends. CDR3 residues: CASSRLGLEQYV. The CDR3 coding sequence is TGTGCCAGCAGCAGACTAGGCCTCGAGCAGTACGTC.

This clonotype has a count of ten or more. In DNA form, the CDR3 reads TGCAGTGCTAGGGACGGCGGCCATGGCTACACCTTC. It specifies CSARDGGHGYTF. V and J are TRBV20-1 and TRBJ1-2, with D hard to call. CDR1 and CDR2 from the germline V gene are DFQATT and SNEGSKA (reference sequence). CDR3 length equals 12 residues. Trimming left V 3 bases short and J 6 bases short, with 11 bases between.